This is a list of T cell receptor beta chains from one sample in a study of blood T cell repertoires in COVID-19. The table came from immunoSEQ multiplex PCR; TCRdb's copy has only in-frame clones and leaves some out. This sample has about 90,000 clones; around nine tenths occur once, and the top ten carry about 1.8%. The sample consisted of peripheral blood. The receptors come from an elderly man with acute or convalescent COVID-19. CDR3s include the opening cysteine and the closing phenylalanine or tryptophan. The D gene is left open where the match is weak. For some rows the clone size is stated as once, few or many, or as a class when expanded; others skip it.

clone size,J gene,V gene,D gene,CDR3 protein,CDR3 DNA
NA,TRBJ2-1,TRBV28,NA,CASSLSSYNEQFF,TGTGCCAGCAGCCTCAGCTCCTACAATGAGCAGTTCTTC
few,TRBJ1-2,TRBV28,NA,CASSQGWGYGYTF,TGTGCCAGCAGTCAGGGGTGGGGGTATGGCTACACCTTC
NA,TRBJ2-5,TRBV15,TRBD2,CATSRAGTSVQTQYF,TGTGCCACCAGCAGAGCCGGGACTAGCGTGCAGACCCAGTACTTC
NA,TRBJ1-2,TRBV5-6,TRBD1,CASSYRDRGPYGYTF,TGTGCCAGCAGTTACCGGGACAGGGGACCGTATGGCTACACCTTC
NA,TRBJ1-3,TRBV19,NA,CASSIGPRLSGNTIYF,TGTGCCAGTAGTATAGGACCGAGGCTCTCTGGAAACACCATATATTTT
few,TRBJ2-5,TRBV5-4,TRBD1,CASSQGQLQETQYF,TGTGCCAGCAGTCAGGGACAGCTCCAAGAGACCCAGTACTTC
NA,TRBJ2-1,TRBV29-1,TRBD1,CSVADRARKYNEQFF,TGCAGCGTCGCTGACAGGGCCCGTAAATACAATGAGCAGTTCTTC
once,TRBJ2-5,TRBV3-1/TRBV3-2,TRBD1,CASSRRTGIETQYF,TGTGCCAGCAGCCGCCGGACAGGGATAGAGACCCAGTACTTC
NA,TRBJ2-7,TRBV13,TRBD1,CASSFGTAYEQYF,TGTGCCAGCAGCTTCGGGACAGCCTACGAGCAGTACTTC
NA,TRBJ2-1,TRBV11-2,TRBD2,CASSEVLAGALRNEQFF,TGTGCCAGCAGCGAAGTCTTGGCGGGAGCACTACGCAATGAGCAGTTCTTC
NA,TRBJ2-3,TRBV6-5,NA,CASRTFPGADTQYF,TGTGCCAGCAGGACCTTCCCAGGTGCAGATACGCAGTATTTT
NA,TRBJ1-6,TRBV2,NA,CASRQGDSPLHF,TGTGCCAGCAGACAGGGTGATTCACCCCTCCACTTT
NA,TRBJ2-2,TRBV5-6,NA,CASSLWIGSRARWGELFF,TGTGCCAGCAGCTTGTGGATCGGGAGCAGGGCGAGATGGGGGGAGCTGTTTTTT
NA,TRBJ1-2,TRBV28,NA,CASSQGYGYTF,TGTGCCAGCAGCCAGGGTTATGGCTACACCTTC
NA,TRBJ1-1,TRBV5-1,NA,CASSPEEAGGGTEAFF,TGCGCCAGCAGTCCCGAGGAGGCAGGTGGCGGCACTGAAGCTTTCTTT
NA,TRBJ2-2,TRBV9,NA,CASSVGQLVTGELFF,TGTGCCAGCAGCGTGGGCCAGCTCGTTACCGGGGAGCTGTTTTTT
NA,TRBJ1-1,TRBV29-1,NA,CSASKGYNTEAFF,TGCAGCGCCTCTAAGGGGTATAACACTGAAGCTTTCTTT
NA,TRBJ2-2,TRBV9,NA,CASSVGGLNTGELFF,TGTGCCAGCAGCGTAGGAGGATTGAACACCGGGGAGCTGTTTTTT
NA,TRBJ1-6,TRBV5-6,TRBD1,CASSWGQGPYNSPLHF,TGTGCCAGCAGCTGGGGACAGGGCCCCTATAATTCACCCCTCCACTTT
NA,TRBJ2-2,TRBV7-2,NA,CASSTRGAGTSTFTGELFF,TGTGCCAGCAGCACCCGGGGGGCTGGCACTAGCACTTTCACCGGGGAGCTGTTTTTT
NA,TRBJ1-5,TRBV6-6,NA,CASSYFSGRSNQPQHF,TGTGCCAGCAGTTACTTCTCAGGGAGGAGCAATCAGCCCCAGCATTTT
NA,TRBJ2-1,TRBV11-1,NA,CASSLAGTYNEQFF,TGTGCCAGCAGCTTAGCGGGGACATACAATGAGCAGTTCTTC
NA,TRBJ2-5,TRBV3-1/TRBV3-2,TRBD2,CASSQDVTSGRETQYF,TGTGCCAGCAGCCAAGATGTCACTAGCGGGAGGGAGACCCAGTACTTC
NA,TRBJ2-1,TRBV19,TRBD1,CASSIGDSEQFF,TGTGCCAGTAGTATTGGGGACAGTGAGCAGTTCTTC